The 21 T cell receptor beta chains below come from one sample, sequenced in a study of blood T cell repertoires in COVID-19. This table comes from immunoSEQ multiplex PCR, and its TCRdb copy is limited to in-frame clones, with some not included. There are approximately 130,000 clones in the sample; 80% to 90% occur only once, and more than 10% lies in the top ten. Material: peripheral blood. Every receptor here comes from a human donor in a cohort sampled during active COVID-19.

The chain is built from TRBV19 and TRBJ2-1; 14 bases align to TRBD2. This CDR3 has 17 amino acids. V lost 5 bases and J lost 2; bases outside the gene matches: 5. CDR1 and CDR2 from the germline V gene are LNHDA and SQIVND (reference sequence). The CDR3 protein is CASSSPGLAGAYNEQFF. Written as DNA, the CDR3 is TGTGCCAGTAGTTCCCCGGGACTAGCGGGGGCCTACAATGAGCAGTTCTTC.

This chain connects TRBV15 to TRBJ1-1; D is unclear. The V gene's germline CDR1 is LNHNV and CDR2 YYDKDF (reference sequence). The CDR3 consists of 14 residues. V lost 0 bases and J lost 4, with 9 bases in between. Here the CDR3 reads CATSRDQVGTEAFF. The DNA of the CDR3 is TGTGCCACCAGCAGAGATCAGGTGGGCACTGAAGCTTTCTTT.

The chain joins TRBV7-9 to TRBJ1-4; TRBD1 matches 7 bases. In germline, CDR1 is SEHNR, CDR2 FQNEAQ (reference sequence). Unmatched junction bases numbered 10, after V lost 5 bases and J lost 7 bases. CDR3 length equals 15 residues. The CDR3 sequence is CASSAQGFGVEKLFF. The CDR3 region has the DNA TGTGCCAGCAGCGCACAGGGGTTCGGGGTTGAAAAACTGTTTTTT.

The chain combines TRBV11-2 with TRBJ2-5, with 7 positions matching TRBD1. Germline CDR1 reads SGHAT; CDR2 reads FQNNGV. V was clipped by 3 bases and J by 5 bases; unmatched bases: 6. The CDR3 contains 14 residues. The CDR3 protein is CASSFRGGAETQYF. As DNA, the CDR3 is TGTGCCAGCAGCTTCAGAGGGGGCGCCGAGACCCAGTACTTC.

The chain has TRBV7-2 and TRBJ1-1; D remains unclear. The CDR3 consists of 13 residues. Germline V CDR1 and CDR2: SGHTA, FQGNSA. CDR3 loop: CAWFPGVNTEAFF. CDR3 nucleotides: TGTGCTTGGTTTCCCGGGGTGAACACTGAAGCTTTCTTT. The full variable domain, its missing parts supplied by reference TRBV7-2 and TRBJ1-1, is GAGVSQSPSNKVTEKGKDVELRCDPISGHTALYWYRQSLGQGLEFLIYFQGNSAPDKSGLPSDRFSAERTGGSVSTLTIQRTQQEDSAVYLCAWFPGVNTEAFFGQGTRLTVV.

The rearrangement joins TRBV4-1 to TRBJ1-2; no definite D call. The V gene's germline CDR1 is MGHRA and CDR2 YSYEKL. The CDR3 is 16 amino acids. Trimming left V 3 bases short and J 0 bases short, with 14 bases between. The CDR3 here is CASSHFSTYANYGYTF. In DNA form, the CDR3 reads TGCGCCAGCAGCCATTTTTCAACATATGCTAACTATGGCTACACCTTC.

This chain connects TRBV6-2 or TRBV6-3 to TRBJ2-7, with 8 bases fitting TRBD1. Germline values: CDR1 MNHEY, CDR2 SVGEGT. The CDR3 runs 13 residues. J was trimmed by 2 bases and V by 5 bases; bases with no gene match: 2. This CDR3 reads CASSDRGPYEQYF. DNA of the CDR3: TGTGCCAGCAGTGACAGGGGCCCCTACGAGCAGTACTTC.

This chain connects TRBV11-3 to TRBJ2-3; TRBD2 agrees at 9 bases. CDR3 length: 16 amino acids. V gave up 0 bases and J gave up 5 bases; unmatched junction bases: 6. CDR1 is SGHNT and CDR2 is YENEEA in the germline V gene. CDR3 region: CASSLDGGGAEDTQYF. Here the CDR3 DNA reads TGTGCCAGCAGCTTAGATGGCGGGGGGGCGGAAGATACGCAGTATTTT.

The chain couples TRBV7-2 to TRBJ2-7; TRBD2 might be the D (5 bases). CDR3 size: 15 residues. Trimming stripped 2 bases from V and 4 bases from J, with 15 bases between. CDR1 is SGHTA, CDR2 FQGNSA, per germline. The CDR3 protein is CASSLHPGTEYEQYF. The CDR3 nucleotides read TGTGCCAGCAGCTTACACCCGGGAACAGAATACGAGCAGTACTTC.

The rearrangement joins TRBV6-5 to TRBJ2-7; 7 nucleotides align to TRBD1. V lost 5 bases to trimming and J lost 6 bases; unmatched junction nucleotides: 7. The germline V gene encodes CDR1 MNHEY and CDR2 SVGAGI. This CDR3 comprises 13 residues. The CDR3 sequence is CASSPGGFIEQYF. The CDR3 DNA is TGTGCCAGCAGTCCAGGGGGTTTTATCGAGCAGTACTTC.

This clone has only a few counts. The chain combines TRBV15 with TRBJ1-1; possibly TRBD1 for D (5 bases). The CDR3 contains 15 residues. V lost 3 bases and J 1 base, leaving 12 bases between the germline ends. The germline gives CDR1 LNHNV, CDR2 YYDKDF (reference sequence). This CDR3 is CATSRGRVENTEAFF. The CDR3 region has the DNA TGTGCCACCAGCAGGGGGCGAGTTGAGAACACTGAAGCTTTCTTT.

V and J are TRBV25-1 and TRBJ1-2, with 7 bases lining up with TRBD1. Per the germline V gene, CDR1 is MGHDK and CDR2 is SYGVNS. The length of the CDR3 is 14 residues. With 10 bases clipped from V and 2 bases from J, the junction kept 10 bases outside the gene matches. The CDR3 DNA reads TGTGCCACCTCTCGTATGGGACAGAACTATGGCTACACCTTC. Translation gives CATSRMGQNYGYTF.

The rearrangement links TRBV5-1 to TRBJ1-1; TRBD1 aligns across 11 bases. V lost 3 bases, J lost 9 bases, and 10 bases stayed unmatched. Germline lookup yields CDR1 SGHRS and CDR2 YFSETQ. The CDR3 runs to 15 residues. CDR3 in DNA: TGCGCCAGCAGCTCCGGTAGGGGACAGGGGGTCCAAGCTTTCTTT. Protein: CASSSGRGQGVQAFF.

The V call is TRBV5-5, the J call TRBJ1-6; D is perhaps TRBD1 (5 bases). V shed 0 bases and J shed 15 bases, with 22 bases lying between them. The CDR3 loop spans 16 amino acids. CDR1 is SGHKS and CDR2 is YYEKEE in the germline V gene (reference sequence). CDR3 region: CASSLGIESGPRVLHF. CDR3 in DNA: TGTGCCAGCAGCTTGGGAATCGAATCAGGGCCTCGCGTCCTCCACTTT.

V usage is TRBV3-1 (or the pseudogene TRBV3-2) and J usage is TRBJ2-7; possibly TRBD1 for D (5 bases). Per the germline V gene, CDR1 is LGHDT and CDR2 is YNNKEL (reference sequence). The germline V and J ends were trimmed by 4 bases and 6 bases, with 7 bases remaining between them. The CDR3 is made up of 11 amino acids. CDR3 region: CASSRQREQYF. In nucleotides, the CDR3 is TGTGCCAGCAGCCGACAGCGCGAGCAGTACTTC.

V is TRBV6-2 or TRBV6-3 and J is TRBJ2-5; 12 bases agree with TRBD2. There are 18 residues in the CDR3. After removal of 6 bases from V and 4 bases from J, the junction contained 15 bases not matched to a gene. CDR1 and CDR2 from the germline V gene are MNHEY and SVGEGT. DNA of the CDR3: TGTGCCAGCAGCCCAGTAACCCCTAGCGGGGGGGGTGGAGAGACCCAGTACTTC. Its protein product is CASSPVTPSGGGGETQYF.

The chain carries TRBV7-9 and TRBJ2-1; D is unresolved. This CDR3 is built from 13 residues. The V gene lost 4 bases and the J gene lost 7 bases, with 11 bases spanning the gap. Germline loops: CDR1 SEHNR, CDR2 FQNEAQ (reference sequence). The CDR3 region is CASSSRVVNEQFF. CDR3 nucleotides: TGTGCCAGCAGCTCGCGAGTAGTGAATGAGCAGTTCTTC.

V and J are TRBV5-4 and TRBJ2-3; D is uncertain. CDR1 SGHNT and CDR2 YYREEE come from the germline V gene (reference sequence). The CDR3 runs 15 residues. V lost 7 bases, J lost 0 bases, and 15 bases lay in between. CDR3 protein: CASSIGLDSTDTQYF. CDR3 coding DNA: TGTGCCAGCTCCATTGGGCTTGACAGCACAGATACGCAGTATTTT.

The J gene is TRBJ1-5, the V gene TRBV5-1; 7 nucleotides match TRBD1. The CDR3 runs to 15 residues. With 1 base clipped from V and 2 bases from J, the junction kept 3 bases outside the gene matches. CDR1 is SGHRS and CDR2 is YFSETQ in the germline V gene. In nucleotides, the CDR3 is TGCGCCAGCAGCTTGCGAGGGGGCGGCAATCAGCCCCAGCATTTT. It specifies CASSLRGGGNQPQHF.

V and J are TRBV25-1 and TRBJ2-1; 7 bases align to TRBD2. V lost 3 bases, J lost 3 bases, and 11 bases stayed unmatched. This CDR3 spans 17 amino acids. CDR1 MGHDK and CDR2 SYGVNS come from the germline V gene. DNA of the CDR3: TGTGCCAGCAGTGATTCTGGGAGGGGCACTATCTACAATGAGCAGTTCTTC. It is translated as CASSDSGRGTIYNEQFF.

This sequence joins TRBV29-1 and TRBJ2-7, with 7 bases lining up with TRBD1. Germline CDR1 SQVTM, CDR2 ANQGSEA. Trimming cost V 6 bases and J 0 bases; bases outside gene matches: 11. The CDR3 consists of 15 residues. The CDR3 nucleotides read TGCAGCGTCCTGCTTTCGGACAGGAGCTCCTACGAGCAGTACTTC. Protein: CSVLLSDRSSYEQYF.